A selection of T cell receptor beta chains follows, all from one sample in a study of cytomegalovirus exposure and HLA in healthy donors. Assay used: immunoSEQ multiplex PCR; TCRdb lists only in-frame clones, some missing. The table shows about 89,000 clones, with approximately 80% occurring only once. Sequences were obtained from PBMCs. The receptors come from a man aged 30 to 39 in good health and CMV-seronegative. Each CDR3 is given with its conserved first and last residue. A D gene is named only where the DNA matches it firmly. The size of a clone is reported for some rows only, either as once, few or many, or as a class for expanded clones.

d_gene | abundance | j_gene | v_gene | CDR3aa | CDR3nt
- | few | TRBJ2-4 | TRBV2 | CASSEDRPGDIQYF | TGTGCCAGCAGTGAAGACAGGCCGGGTGACATTCAGTACTTC
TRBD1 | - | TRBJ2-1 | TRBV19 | CASSIEGQGDEQFF | TGTGCCAGTAGTATAGAAGGACAGGGCGATGAGCAGTTCTTC
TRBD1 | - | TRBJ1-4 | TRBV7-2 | CASSLRGQGATNEKLFF | TGTGCCAGCAGCTTAAGGGGACAGGGTGCCACTAATGAAAAACTGTTTTTT
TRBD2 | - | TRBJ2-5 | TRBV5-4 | CASSLGLAGAGETQYF | TGTGCCAGCAGCTTGGGACTAGCGGGAGCGGGGGAGACCCAGTACTTC
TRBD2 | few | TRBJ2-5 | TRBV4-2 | CASSQEGPTSGGTQYF | TGTGCCAGCAGCCAAGAAGGTCCTACTAGCGGGGGGACTCAGTACTTC
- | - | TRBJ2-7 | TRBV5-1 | CASSRETAYEQYF | TGCGCCAGCAGCCGGGAGACGGCCTACGAGCAGTACTTC
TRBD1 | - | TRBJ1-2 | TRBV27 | CASSRQGDGYGYTF | TGTGCCAGCAGCCGACAGGGGGATGGCTATGGCTACACCTTC
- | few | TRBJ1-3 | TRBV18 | CASSSRGNFDGNTIYF | TGTGCCAGCTCATCAAGAGGGAATTTCGATGGAAACACCATATATTTT
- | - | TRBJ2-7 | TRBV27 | CASSLPQTGRAYYEQYF | TGTGCCAGCAGTTTACCCCAAACAGGGAGAGCCTACTACGAGCAGTACTTC
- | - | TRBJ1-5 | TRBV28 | CASSLRQLHSNQPQHF | TGTGCCAGCAGTCTCAGACAGTTACATAGCAATCAGCCCCAGCATTTT
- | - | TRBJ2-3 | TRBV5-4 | CASSLGTDFTDTQYF | TGTGCCAGCAGCTTGGGGACAGATTTCACAGATACGCAGTATTTT
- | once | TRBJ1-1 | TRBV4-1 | CASSRGSEAFF | TGTGCCAGCAGCCGAGGCTCTGAAGCTTTCTTT
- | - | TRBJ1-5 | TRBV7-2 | CASSLDTNQPQHF | TGTGCCAGCAGCTTAGACACCAATCAGCCCCAGCATTTT
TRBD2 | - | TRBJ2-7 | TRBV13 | CASSMGLASYGQYF | TGTGCCAGCAGCATGGGACTAGCCTCCTACGGGCAGTACTTC
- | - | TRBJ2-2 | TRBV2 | CASSARPPGFSGELFF | TGTGCCAGCAGTGCACGCCCTCCAGGGTTTAGCGGGGAGCTGTTTTTT
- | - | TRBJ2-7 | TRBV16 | CASSQSGAGLSSYEQYF | TGTGCCAGCAGCCAATCGGGCGCGGGACTCAGCTCCTACGAGCAGTACTTC
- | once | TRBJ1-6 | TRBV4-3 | CASSQEQGSPLHF | TGCGCCAGCAGCCAAGAACAGGGATCACCCCTCCACTTT
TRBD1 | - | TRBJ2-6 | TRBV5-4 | CASRTQTGFGANVLTF | TGTGCCAGCAGAACCCAGACAGGGTTTGGGGCCAACGTCCTGACTTTC
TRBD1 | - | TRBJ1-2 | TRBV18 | CASSPGLQGDGYTF | TGTGCCAGCTCACCCGGACTACAGGGGGATGGCTACACCTTC
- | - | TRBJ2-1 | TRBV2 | CASRRGLLTNEQFF | TGTGCCAGCAGAAGAGGACTACTGACGAATGAGCAGTTCTTC
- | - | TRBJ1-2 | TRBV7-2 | CASSSLGRTDHGYTF | TGTGCCAGCAGCAGCTTGGGACGGACAGACCATGGCTACACCTTC
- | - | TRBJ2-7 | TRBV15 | CATSRDTTAYEQYF | TGTGCCACCAGCAGAGATACCACAGCCTACGAGCAGTACTTC
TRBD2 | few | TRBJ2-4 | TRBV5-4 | CASSILLAGGNIQYF | TGTGCCAGCAGCATACTACTAGCGGGAGGGAACATTCAGTACTTC
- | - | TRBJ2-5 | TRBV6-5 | CASVSVQETQYF | TGTGCCAGCGTTTCAGTCCAAGAGACCCAGTACTTC